This T cell receptor (beta chain) was sequenced in a study of monozygotic twins with inflammatory bowel disease. Germline V gene data show CDR1 as SGHAT and CDR2 as FQDESV (reference sequence). The CDR3 is made up of 17 amino acids. The study, taken as a whole, reports: Evidence did not back any single strong signal or clonotype linked to IBD.

For this clonotype: The antigen remains undetermined.

One entry per CDR3 protein, without DNA, is what TCRdb gives after re-calling the 5' RACE reads. The listing records around 450,000 distinct CDR3 sequences. This clonotype originated in a human donor with ulcerative colitis or Crohn's disease, or a healthy co-twin of an affected twin (not recorded which). Sample: blood. The chain carries TRBV11-1 and TRBJ2-3; as DNA is missing, the TRBD1 call by TCRdb cannot be tested. CDR3 protein: CASSRRTGGSSTDTQYF. The variable domain in full, completed from reference TRBV11-1 and TRBJ2-3, reads EAEVAQSPRYKITEKSQAVAFWCDPISGHATLYWYRQILGQGPELLVQFQDESVVDDSQLPKDRFSAERLKGVDSTLKIQPAELGDSAMYLCASSRRTGGSSTDTQYFGPGTRLTVL.